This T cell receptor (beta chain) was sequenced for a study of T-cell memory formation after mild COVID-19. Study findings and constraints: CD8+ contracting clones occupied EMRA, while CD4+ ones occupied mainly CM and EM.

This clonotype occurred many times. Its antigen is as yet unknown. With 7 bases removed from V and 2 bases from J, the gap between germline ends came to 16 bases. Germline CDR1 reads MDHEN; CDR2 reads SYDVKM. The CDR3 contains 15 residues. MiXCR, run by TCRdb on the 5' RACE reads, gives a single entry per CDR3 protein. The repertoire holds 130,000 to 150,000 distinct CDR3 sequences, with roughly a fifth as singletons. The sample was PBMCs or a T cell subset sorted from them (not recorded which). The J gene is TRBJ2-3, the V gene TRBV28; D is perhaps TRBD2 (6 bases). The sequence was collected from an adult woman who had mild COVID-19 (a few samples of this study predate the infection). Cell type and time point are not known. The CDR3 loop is CASNPPSVLTDTQYF. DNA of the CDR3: TGTGCCAGCAACCCTCCTAGCGTACTCACAGATACGCAGTATTTT.